Given below is one TCR beta chain in context. Its antigen is not identified. This sample is drawn from a study of post-analysis software for immune sequencing data. Whole-study context: Progressive-relapsing, secondary progressive and relapsing-remitting multiple sclerosis were among the disease courses included.

cDNA libraries for TCR beta contained unique molecular identifiers. cDNA molecules numbering around 450,000 came from roughly 1.1 to 9.2 million T cells. A single record per CDR3 protein comes from TCRdb applying MiXCR to the PCR reads. In the table there are over 700,000 distinct CDR3 sequences, 30% of which are singletons. General study results and limits: The study found TRBV5-6, TRBV5-1 and TRBV20-1 among a few TRBV segments more frequent in patients than controls. The authors found that F measure strongly co-clustered same-batch samples. Compared against controls, patients with multiple sclerosis displayed significantly lower normalized Chao1 diversity.

The ends were cut back, 6 bases at V and 5 bases at J, with 13 bases in the middle. The CDR3 consists of 13 residues. Germline lookup yields CDR1 MDHEN and CDR2 SYDVKM. The sequence derives from a girl between 10 and 17 years old with multiple sclerosis. Sequencing input: blood. V is TRBV28 and J is TRBJ2-5; D gene unclear. The CDR3 loop reads CASSRSESETQYF. DNA for the CDR3: TGTGCCAGCAGCCGCAGTGAGTCGGAGACCCAGTACTTC.